This T cell receptor beta chain was identified in a study of cytomegalovirus exposure and HLA in healthy donors. Whole-study findings and limits: Later work showed greater clonal expansion in HLA-associated TCR beta chains than in equally common others. Indistinguishability led to the exclusion of some V segments, TRBV6-2 and TRBV6-3 included. V- and J-gene trimming of TCR beta was linked (in a later analysis) to a missense DCLRE1C variant. Most observed TCR sequences were rare, whereas some public TCRs were detected in many donors.

In the PCR, 60 Vbeta and 13 Jbeta primers were used. Here immunoSEQ multiplex PCR was the method, and the copy in TCRdb shows in-frame clones only, minus some. In the table there are roughly 190,000 clones, 75% to 90% of which are singletons. Per germline, CDR1 SGHAT and CDR2 FQNNGV. V was clipped by 1 base and J by 4 bases; unmatched bases: 6. The CDR3 is 15 amino acids. With respect to this clone: No antigen is known for it.

The gene calls are TRBV11-2 and TRBJ1-1; TRBD1 matches at 7 bases. The source material was PBMCs. The TCR was taken from a young woman in good health and CMV-seronegative. CDR3 sequence reads: CASSLADRAGTEAFF. The DNA for the CDR3 is TGTGCCAGCAGCTTAGCTGACAGGGCGGGCACTGAAGCTTTCTTT.